The clone carrying this TCR beta chain has only one observation. Its antigen is undetermined. This sample is part of a study of a mutant IDH1 vaccine in newly diagnosed glioma. The overall study: Patients got their first vaccination 4-6 weeks after radiotherapy alone, or with temozolomide cycles.

The CDR3 spans 16 residues. V lost 1 base and J lost 1, with 14 bases in between. Per the germline V gene, CDR1 is SQVTM and CDR2 is ANQGSEA. The time point denotes: week 23, last vaccination. Vaccinated patients received 300 ug of mutant IDH1 20-mer peptide per dose, with topical imiquimod. Points from the study as a whole: Top-clonotype changes in peripheral T cells seemed unrelated to pseudoprogression. Among all patients, vaccine-induced immune responses occurred in around 93%.

Sequencing was performed with immunoSEQ multiplex PCR; in TCRdb, only in-frame clones are kept and a portion is missing. The table shows about 38,000 clones, with 81% occurring only once. This sequence originates from a man in his forties with glioma. Sequenced material: PBMCs, taken from a glioma patient whose treatment included an IDH1 peptide vaccine. The chain has TRBV29-1 and TRBJ2-1; no reliable D call. The CDR3 here is CSVEARNRASYNEQFF. As DNA, the CDR3 is TGCAGCGTTGAAGCCCGCAACCGCGCATCCTACAATGAGCAGTTCTTC.